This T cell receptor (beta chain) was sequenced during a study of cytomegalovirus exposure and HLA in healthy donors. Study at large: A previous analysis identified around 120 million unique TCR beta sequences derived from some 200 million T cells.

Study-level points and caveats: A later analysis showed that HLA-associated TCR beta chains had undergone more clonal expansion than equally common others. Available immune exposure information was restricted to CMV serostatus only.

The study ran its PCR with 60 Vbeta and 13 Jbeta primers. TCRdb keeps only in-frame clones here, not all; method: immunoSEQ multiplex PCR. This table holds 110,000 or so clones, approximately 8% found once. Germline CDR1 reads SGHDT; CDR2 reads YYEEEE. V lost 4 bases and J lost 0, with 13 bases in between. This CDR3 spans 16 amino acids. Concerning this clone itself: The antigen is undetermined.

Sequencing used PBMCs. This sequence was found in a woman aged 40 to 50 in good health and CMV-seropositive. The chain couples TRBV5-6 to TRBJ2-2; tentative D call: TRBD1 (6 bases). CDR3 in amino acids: CASSLAGTPNTGELFF. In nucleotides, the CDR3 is TGTGCCAGCAGCCTCGCCGGGACACCGAACACCGGGGAGCTGTTTTTT.